This passage covers 17 T cell receptor beta chains from one sample sequenced in a study of T cells after posttransplantation cyclophosphamide. Data came from immunoSEQ multiplex PCR; TCRdb stores just in-frame clones and leaves some out. The sample offers 40,000 to 60,000 clones and no singletons, the top ten holding around 2.2%. Material for sequencing was PBMCs. These receptors all come from a man aged 35-49 years in good health, CMV-negative, and a related stem cell transplant donor.

In its sample, this clone was seen many times. The rearrangement joins TRBV6-4 to TRBJ2-7; 9 positions match TRBD2. The trim removed 9 bases at V and 2 bases at J, leaving 14 bases unmatched. The CDR3 is 16 residues long. Germline V lookup: CDR1 MRHNA, CDR2 SNTAGT. Here the CDR3 reads CASYPNRLAETYEQYF. DNA of the CDR3: TGTGCCAGTTACCCAAACCGACTAGCGGAAACCTACGAGCAGTACTTC.

This clone came up many times. This chain connects TRBV4-2 to TRBJ2-4, with D perhaps matching TRBD2 (5 bases). CDR3 length: 15 amino acids. Germline loops: CDR1 LGHNA, CDR2 YNFKEQ. V was clipped by 3 bases and J by 2 bases, with 11 bases between them. CDR3 amino acids: CASSQDLGSKNIQYF. The DNA of the CDR3 is TGTGCCAGCAGCCAGGACTTGGGTTCCAAAAACATTCAGTACTTC.

In its sample, this clone was seen many times. The chain employs TRBV25-1 and TRBJ2-7; no reliable D call. The germline V gene has CDR1 MGHDK and CDR2 SYGVNS. Trimming left V 5 bases short and J 4 bases short, with 12 bases between. This CDR3 region has 13 residues. Here the CDR3 DNA reads TGTGCCAGCAGTCAAATACATGATTACGAGCAGTACTTC. This sequence encodes CASSQIHDYEQYF.

This clone was counted ten times or more. The rearrangement joins TRBV7-9 to TRBJ1-4; perhaps TRBD1 as D (6 bases). Germline CDR1 SEHNR, CDR2 FQNEAQ (reference sequence). The CDR3 contains 17 residues. V lost 2 bases to trimming and J lost 5 bases, with 18 bases between them. CDR3 DNA sequence: TGTGCCAGCAGCTTAACGCGGGGGGCATCTACAAATGAAAAACTGTTTTTT. Translating it yields CASSLTRGASTNEKLFF.

This clone has at least ten counts. V gene TRBV18 combines with J gene TRBJ2-2; 7 bases agree with TRBD1. V was pared by 2 bases and J by 0 bases, with 0 bases of the junction left unmatched. Germline lookup yields CDR1 KGHSH and CDR2 LQKENI. This CDR3 is built from 15 residues. This CDR3 is CASSPGTANTGELFF. In DNA form, the CDR3 reads TGTGCCAGCTCACCAGGGACAGCGAACACCGGGGAGCTGTTTTTT.

This clone was seen many times. The chain recombines TRBV30 with TRBJ2-1; D unclear. Per germline, CDR1 GTSNPN and CDR2 SVGIG (reference sequence). The CDR3 has 10 residues. V shed 0 bases and J shed 9 bases, with 3 bases lying between them. The CDR3 DNA reads TGTGCCTGGAGTGTTCGTGAGCAGTTCTTC. Its protein product is CAWSVREQFF.

This clone was counted at least ten times. The genes are TRBV7-2 and TRBJ2-7; no clear D. Trimming shortened V by 2 bases and J by 1 base, and 3 bases separated the two germline ends. Germline V gene data show CDR1 as SGHTA and CDR2 as FQGNSA. This CDR3 is 12 amino acids long. For the CDR3, the DNA is TGTGCCAGCAGCTTACATTCCTACGAGCAGTACTTC. It encodes CASSLHSYEQYF.

The table lists this clone with many counts. This chain uses TRBV7-2 with TRBJ1-1, with D perhaps TRBD1 (5 bases). CDR3 length: 13 residues. Trimming stripped 3 bases from V and 7 bases from J, with 12 bases between. Germline V lookup: CDR1 SGHTA, CDR2 FQGNSA. This CDR3 reads CASSFHDRIEAFF. CDR3 bases: TGTGCCAGCAGCTTTCACGACAGAATTGAAGCTTTCTTT.

Ten or more counts support this clone. The chain uses TRBV4-1 and TRBJ2-7; D may be TRBD1 (5 bases). The CDR3 contains 15 residues. The V gene lost 0 bases and the J gene lost 4 bases, with 13 bases spanning the gap. The germline gives CDR1 MGHRA, CDR2 YSYEKL. This chain's CDR3 is CASSQDARVGYEQYF. The CDR3 DNA follows: TGCGCCAGCAGCCAAGATGCCAGGGTAGGGTACGAGCAGTACTTC.

This clone has ten or more counts. V and J are TRBV5-1 and TRBJ2-3; 8 nucleotides match TRBD2. There are 17 residues in the CDR3. V shed 4 bases, J shed 0 bases, and the junction held 10 bases outside the gene matches. From germline, CDR1 is SGHRS and CDR2 YFSETQ. CDR3 residues: CASSPRLAYTSTDTQYF. CDR3 coding DNA: TGCGCCAGCAGCCCGCGACTAGCGTACACTAGCACAGATACGCAGTATTTT.

This clone was seen repeatedly, ten times or more. J is TRBJ2-4 and V is TRBV7-2; no clear D gene. This CDR3 region has 12 residues. The germline CDR1 and CDR2 sequences are SGHTA and FQGNSA. Trimming left V 1 base short and J 8 bases short, with 6 bases between. This CDR3 is CASSLGDDIQYF. The CDR3 nucleotides are TGTGCCAGCAGCTTAGGCGATGACATTCAGTACTTC.

In this sample, this clone turned up many times. V is TRBV10-2 and J is TRBJ2-5; 7 bases map to TRBD2. Germline V lookup: CDR1 WSHSY, CDR2 SAAADI. CDR3 length: 14 amino acids. Unmatched junction bases numbered 2, after V lost 0 bases and J lost 4 bases. As DNA, the CDR3 is TGCGCCAGCAGTGAGTCTGGCGGGGGAGAGACCCAGTACTTC. It specifies CASSESGGGETQYF.

This clone was seen more than once but under ten times. A read error may account for a junction end that differs from germline. V gene TRBV7-9 combines with J gene TRBJ2-7; 11 bases map to TRBD2. The V gene's germline CDR1 is SEHNR and CDR2 FQNEAQ (reference sequence). This CDR3 contains 15 residues. The CDR3 DNA sequence: TGTGCCGGCAGCGCGCCGACTAGCGGGAACGATGAGCAGTACTTC. Its protein is CAGSAPTSGNDEQYF.

This clone was seen at least ten times. The V call is TRBV7-9, the J call TRBJ1-2; no clear D. Germline V gives CDR1 SEHNR, CDR2 FQNEAQ (reference sequence). CDR3 length: 14 residues. The V end was cut by 1 base, the J end by 4 bases, with 10 bases between. The CDR3 region is CASSLGGGLYGYTF. CDR3 nucleotide sequence: TGTGCCAGCAGCTTAGGAGGCGGCCTCTATGGCTACACCTTC.

In its sample, this clone was seen many times. The CDR3 coding sequence is TGCGCCAGCAGCTTAGGCGGGAGGAGCACAGATACGCAGTATTTT. It specifies CASSLGGRSTDTQYF. The chain uses TRBV5-1 and TRBJ2-3, with 8 nucleotides matching TRBD2. The CDR3 length is 15 residues. The germline CDR1 and CDR2 sequences are SGHRS and YFSETQ. Losses at the gene ends were 2 bases for V and 0 bases for J; bases not matched to a gene: 2.

This clone was seen at least ten times. The genes are TRBV4-2 and TRBJ2-7, with 9 bases lining up with TRBD2. This CDR3 has 20 residues. The germline V gene encodes CDR1 LGHNA and CDR2 YNFKEQ. Germline trimming cut 0 bases from V and 2 bases from J; bases unmatched to any gene: 17. The CDR3 loop reads CASSQELETSGGGRTYEQYF. CDR3 bases: TGTGCCAGCAGCCAAGAGTTAGAGACTAGCGGAGGGGGCCGGACCTACGAGCAGTACTTC.

This clone was counted at least ten times. The chain recombines TRBV29-1 with TRBJ2-1, with 11 bases lining up with TRBD2. V shed 7 bases, J shed 8 bases, and the junction held 4 bases outside the gene matches. This CDR3 spans 12 amino acids. Germline V gives CDR1 SQVTM, CDR2 ANQGSEA. The CDR3 here is CSAVGLADEQFF. Here the CDR3 DNA reads TGCAGCGCCGTGGGACTAGCGGATGAGCAGTTCTTC.